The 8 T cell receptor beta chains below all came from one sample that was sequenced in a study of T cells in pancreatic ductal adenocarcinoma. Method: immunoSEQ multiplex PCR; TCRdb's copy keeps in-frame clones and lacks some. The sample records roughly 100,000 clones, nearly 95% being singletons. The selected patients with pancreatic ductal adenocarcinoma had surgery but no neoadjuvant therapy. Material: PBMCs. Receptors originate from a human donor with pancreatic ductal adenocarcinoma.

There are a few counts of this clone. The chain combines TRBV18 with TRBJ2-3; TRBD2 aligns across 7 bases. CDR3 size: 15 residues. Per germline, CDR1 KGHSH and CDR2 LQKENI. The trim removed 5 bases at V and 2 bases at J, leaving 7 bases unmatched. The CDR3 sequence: CASSVDGRYTDTQYF. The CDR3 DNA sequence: TGTGCCAGCTCAGTAGACGGGAGGTACACAGATACGCAGTATTTT.

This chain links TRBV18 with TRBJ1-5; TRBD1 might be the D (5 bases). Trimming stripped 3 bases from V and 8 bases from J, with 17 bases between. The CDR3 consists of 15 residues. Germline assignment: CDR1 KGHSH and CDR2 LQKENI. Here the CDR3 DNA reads TGTGCCAGCTCACCGGCGCAGGGTGAATTTAAGCCCCAGCATTTT. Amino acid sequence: CASSPAQGEFKPQHF.

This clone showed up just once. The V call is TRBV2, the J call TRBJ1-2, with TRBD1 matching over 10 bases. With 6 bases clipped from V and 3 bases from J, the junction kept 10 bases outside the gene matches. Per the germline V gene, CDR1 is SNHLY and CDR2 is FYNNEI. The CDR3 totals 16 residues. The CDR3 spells CASSGRETGGDYGYTF. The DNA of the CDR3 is TGTGCCAGCAGCGGACGGGAGACAGGGGGCGACTATGGCTACACCTTC.

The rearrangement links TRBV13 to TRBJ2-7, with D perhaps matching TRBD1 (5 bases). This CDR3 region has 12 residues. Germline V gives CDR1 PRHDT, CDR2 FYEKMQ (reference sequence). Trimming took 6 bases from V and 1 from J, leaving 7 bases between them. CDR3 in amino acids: CASSDSSYEQYF. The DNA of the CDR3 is TGTGCCAGCAGTGACAGTTCCTACGAGCAGTACTTC.

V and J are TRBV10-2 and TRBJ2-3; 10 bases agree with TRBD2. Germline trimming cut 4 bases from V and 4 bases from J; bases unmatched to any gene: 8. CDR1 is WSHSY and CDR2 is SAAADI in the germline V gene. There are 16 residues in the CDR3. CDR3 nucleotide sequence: TGCGCCAGCAGTGCGAGGGCGACTAGCGGGTCAGATACGCAGTATTTT. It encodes CASSARATSGSDTQYF.

DNA for the CDR3: TGTGCCAGCAGTCCAGGACTAGCGGAGTCGAACACCGGGGAGCTGTTTTTT. Protein product: CASSPGLAESNTGELFF. This chain uses TRBV27 with TRBJ2-2; 10 bases align to TRBD2. The ends lost 5 bases at V and 0 bases at J; junction bases unmatched: 6. Germline loops: CDR1 MNHEY, CDR2 SMNVEV (reference sequence). This CDR3 has 17 amino acids.

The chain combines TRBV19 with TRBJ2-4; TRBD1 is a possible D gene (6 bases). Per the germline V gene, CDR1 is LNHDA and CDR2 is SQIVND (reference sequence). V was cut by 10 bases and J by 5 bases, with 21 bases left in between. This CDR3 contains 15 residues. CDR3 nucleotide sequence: TGTGCCACTACGGACAGAGCGCTTAGACAAAACATTCAGTACTTC. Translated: CATTDRALRQNIQYF.

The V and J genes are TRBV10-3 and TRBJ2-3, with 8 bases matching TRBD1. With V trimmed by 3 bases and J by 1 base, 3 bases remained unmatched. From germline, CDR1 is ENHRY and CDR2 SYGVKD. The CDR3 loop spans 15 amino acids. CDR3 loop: CAISDEQGGTDTQYF. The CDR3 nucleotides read TGTGCCATCAGTGACGAACAGGGGGGCACAGATACGCAGTATTTT.